One and the same sample provided the 32 T cell receptor beta chains below, sequenced in a study of T cells of healthy individuals. MiXCR, applied by TCRdb to the 5' RACE reads, yields one record per CDR3 protein. This table has 40,000 to 60,000 distinct CDR3 sequences, 14% to 15% appearing once. Receptors were obtained from a human donor in good health.

This clonotype was counted at least ten times. The CDR3 DNA follows: TGTGCCAGCAGCTTATCGGCAGGGGGGACCACAGATACGCAGTATTTT. Residues: CASSLSAGGTTDTQYF. V is TRBV7-2 and J is TRBJ2-3; tentatively, D is TRBD1 (7 bases). There are 16 residues in the CDR3. V was shortened by 2 bases and J by 2 bases, with 14 bases between the two germline ends. In germline, CDR1 is SGHTA, CDR2 FQGNSA.

The chain combines TRBV27 with TRBJ2-7; D might be TRBD1 (6 bases). The CDR3 contains 14 residues. Germline V gene lookup returns CDR1 MNHEY and CDR2 SMNVEV (reference sequence). V lost 4 bases to trimming and J lost 0 bases, with 10 bases between them. The CDR3 loop is CASSSYRDSYEQYF. The CDR3 DNA follows: TGTGCCAGCAGTTCTTACAGGGACTCCTACGAGCAGTACTTC.

This clonotype was recorded many times. The chain has TRBV27 and TRBJ1-2; TRBD1 might be the D (5 bases). The CDR3 loop spans 16 amino acids. V was cut by 0 bases and J by 4 bases, with 15 bases left in between. CDR1 is MNHEY, CDR2 SMNVEV, per germline (reference sequence). CDR3 protein: CASSLSSRAGSYGYTF. Here the CDR3 DNA reads TGTGCCAGCAGTTTATCATCCCGGGCAGGGTCCTATGGCTACACCTTC.

This clonotype was seen many times. This chain connects TRBV12-3 or TRBV12-4 to TRBJ1-5; TRBD1 aligns across 7 bases. Trimming took 6 bases from V and 2 from J; bases not matched to a gene: 7. CDR3 length equals 15 residues. CDR3 region: CASRPNRGGNQPQHF. The CDR3 DNA reads as TGTGCCAGCAGGCCTAACAGGGGTGGCAATCAGCCCCAGCATTTT.

This sequence joins TRBV2 and TRBJ2-5, with D uncertain. V dropped 5 bases and J dropped 5 bases, with 12 bases sitting between them. The CDR3 contains 13 residues. Germline V gives CDR1 SNHLY, CDR2 FYNNEI. The CDR3 coding sequence is TGTGCCAGCAGTTACAGTCTCCGGGAGACCCAGTACTTC. It is translated as CASSYSLRETQYF.

This CDR3 is CASSLVGETQYF. DNA of the CDR3: TGTGCCAGCAGTTTAGTCGGCGAGACCCAGTACTTC. The rearrangement joins TRBV12-3 or TRBV12-4 to TRBJ2-5; no firm D call. The CDR3 runs 12 residues. Deletions cut 1 base from V and 5 bases from J, with 5 bases between.

This clonotype occurred many times. The CDR3 is CASAVGGRNPQHF. The CDR3 DNA follows: TGTGCCAGCGCCGTCGGGGGGCGAAATCCCCAGCATTTT. The rearrangement joins TRBV2 to TRBJ1-5; D may be TRBD1 (6 bases). The germline CDR1 and CDR2 sequences are SNHLY and FYNNEI. V dropped 8 bases and J dropped 10 bases, with 18 bases sitting between them. The CDR3 contains 13 residues.

This clonotype has just a few counts. The chain has TRBV7-3 and TRBJ2-3, with D possibly being TRBD1 or TRBD2 (5 bases each). Germline V CDR1 and CDR2: SGHTA, FQGTGA. The CDR3 runs to 16 residues. V lost 5 bases and J lost 2, with 17 bases in between. The CDR3 protein is CASSQSPGPVTDTQYF. In DNA form, the CDR3 reads TGTGCCAGCAGCCAGTCCCCGGGACCCGTCACAGATACGCAGTATTTT.

This clonotype has ten or more counts. The chain joins TRBV29-1 to TRBJ1-5; 7 bases line up with TRBD1. The germline V gene has CDR1 SQVTM and CDR2 ANQGSEA. V dropped 7 bases and J dropped 3; count of bases not matched to a gene: 6. This CDR3 region has 13 residues. The CDR3 sequence: CSARDSLNQPQHF. The DNA of the CDR3 is TGCAGCGCGAGGGACAGCCTCAATCAGCCCCAGCATTTT.

This sequence joins TRBV7-2 and TRBJ2-7; 7 nucleotides line up with TRBD1. This CDR3 has 15 amino acids. Germline CDR1 SGHTA, CDR2 FQGNSA. The trim removed 0 bases at V and 7 bases at J, leaving 9 bases unmatched. The CDR3 loop reads CASSLASDREREQYF. DNA of the CDR3: TGTGCCAGCAGCTTAGCAAGCGACAGGGAAAGGGAGCAGTACTTC.

This clonotype was seen repeatedly, ten times or more. The rearrangement uses TRBV2 and TRBJ2-3; 8 nucleotides line up with TRBD2. The CDR3 consists of 14 residues. Germline V lookup: CDR1 SNHLY, CDR2 FYNNEI. The junction had 9 bases not matched to a gene; V was cut back by 7 bases and J by 6 bases. CDR3 sequence: CASTPGGGQDTQYF. DNA of the CDR3: TGTGCCAGCACCCCGGGGGGGGGCCAGGATACGCAGTATTTT.

The chain joins TRBV7-2 to TRBJ2-1, with 9 bases matching TRBD1. Unmatched junction bases numbered 7, after V lost 6 bases and J lost 7 bases. The CDR3 sequence is 14 residues long. Germline V CDR1 and CDR2: SGHTA, FQGNSA. In DNA, the CDR3 is TGTGCCAGCAGTGTATACAGGGGGCAAAATGAGCAGTTCTTC. It is translated as CASSVYRGQNEQFF.

V usage is TRBV10-3 and J usage is TRBJ2-7, with TRBD1 identical over 10 bases. Germline CDR1 reads ENHRY; CDR2 reads SYGVKD. V shed 11 bases and J 5 bases; nucleotides not matched to a gene: 12. The CDR3 runs 14 residues. CDR3 in amino acids: CASTPGQGTHEQYF. As DNA, the CDR3 is TGTGCCTCTACTCCGGGACAGGGGACCCACGAGCAGTACTTC.

The rearrangement uses TRBV20-1 and TRBJ1-1, with no clear D. The length of the CDR3 is 12 residues. In germline, CDR1 is DFQATT, CDR2 SNEGSKA (reference sequence). V was pared by 4 bases and J by 1 base, with 7 bases between. CDR3 residues: CSAIEANTEAFF. The CDR3 DNA reads TGCAGTGCTATCGAGGCGAACACTGAAGCTTTCTTT.

This chain joins TRBV21-1 and TRBJ2-1; TRBD1, the D gene given by the table, was not confirmed from the DNA. TRBV21-1 is an annotated pseudogene. There are 13 residues in the CDR3. The CDR3 nucleotides read TGTGCCACCCCGTGCCAGGTACACAATGAGCAGTTCTTC. Its protein is CATPCQVHNEQFF.

The chain carries TRBV6-5 and TRBJ1-5, with D hard to call. Trimming took off 6 bases at V and 6 bases at J, with 12 bases between the two ends. The CDR3 is made up of 13 amino acids. Germline CDR1 reads MNHEY; CDR2 reads SVGAGI. CDR3 DNA sequence: TGTGCCAGCAGCCAATCCCGAGGTCAGCCCCAGCATTTT. Translation gives CASSQSRGQPQHF.

This clonotype was found many times. V usage is TRBV3-1 and J usage is TRBJ2-3; 9 bases fit TRBD1. This CDR3 has 15 amino acids. Germline V CDR1 and CDR2: LGHDT, YNNKEL (reference sequence). With 5 bases clipped from V and 3 bases from J, the junction kept 6 bases outside the gene matches. The CDR3: CASSSGTGWTDTQYF. Written as DNA, the CDR3 is TGTGCCAGCAGCTCTGGGACAGGGTGGACAGATACGCAGTATTTT.

The gene calls are TRBV24-1 and TRBJ2-2; D tentatively reads TRBD1 or TRBD2 (5 bases each). Germline V gene lookup returns CDR1 KGHDR and CDR2 SFDVKD. Trimming pared 9 bases from V and 4 bases from J, leaving 11 bases between. This CDR3 has 13 residues. The CDR3 nucleotides are TGTGCCACCTTAGATGGGACCACCGGGGAGCTGTTTTTT. It translates to CATLDGTTGELFF.

This chain joins TRBV6-5 and TRBJ1-6; no clear D. CDR1 is MNHEY, CDR2 SVGAGI, per germline. V dropped 5 bases and J dropped 9 bases, with 17 bases sitting between them. CDR3 length equals 15 residues. The CDR3 sequence: CASSTGLQEGSPLHF. In DNA, the CDR3 is TGTGCCAGCAGTACCGGACTCCAGGAGGGTTCACCCCTCCACTTT.

This clonotype has a count of ten or more. The chain joins TRBV6-4 to TRBJ2-1; TRBD1 is a possible D gene (7 bases). CDR1 MRHNA and CDR2 SNTAGT come from the germline V gene. This CDR3 is built from 17 residues. The germline V and J ends were trimmed by 8 bases and 2 bases, with 22 bases remaining between them. The CDR3 here is CASPGGIRDSPYNEQFF. The CDR3 DNA reads as TGTGCCAGCCCAGGAGGGATTCGGGACAGTCCCTACAATGAGCAGTTCTTC.

This clonotype was detected once. The V and J genes are TRBV30 and TRBJ2-3; TRBD1 is a possible D gene (5 bases). CDR1 and CDR2 from the germline V gene are GTSNPN and SVGIG (reference sequence). The germline V and J ends were trimmed by 0 bases and 3 bases, with 7 bases remaining between them. This CDR3 has 13 residues. CDR3 DNA: TGTGCCTGGAGTGTACAGGCAACAGATACGCAGTATTTT. This encodes CAWSVQATDTQYF.

In this sample, this clonotype turned up many times. The chain carries TRBV7-9 and TRBJ1-1; D not certain. The CDR3 consists of 12 residues. The V end lost 2 bases, the J end lost 1 base, and 2 bases lay between the germline ends. Per germline, CDR1 SEHNR and CDR2 FQNEAQ (reference sequence). CDR3 in amino acids: CASSLQNTEAFF. In DNA form, the CDR3 reads TGTGCCAGCAGCTTACAGAACACTGAAGCTTTCTTT.

There are a few counts of this clonotype. The gene calls are TRBV2 and TRBJ1-4; no definite D call. CDR1 is SNHLY, CDR2 FYNNEI, per germline. The V end lost 5 bases, the J end lost 3 bases, and 10 bases lay between the germline ends. CDR3 size: 14 residues. This CDR3 reads CASSLGLANEKLFF. In DNA form, the CDR3 reads TGTGCCAGCAGTTTGGGTTTGGCTAATGAAAAACTGTTTTTT.

The V and J genes are TRBV7-3 and TRBJ2-3, with unresolved D. V gave up 1 base and J gave up 4 bases, with 9 bases separating them. Germline V lookup: CDR1 SGHTA, CDR2 FQGTGA. The CDR3 consists of 14 residues. CDR3 coding DNA: TGTGCCAGCAGCTTAAGCTCCGGAGCAGATACGCAGTATTTT. Its protein is CASSLSSGADTQYF.

This clonotype occurred many times. The V gene is TRBV7-2, the J gene TRBJ1-1; 10 bases fit TRBD1. V shed 5 bases and J 5 bases; nucleotides not matched to a gene: 5. The V gene's germline CDR1 is SGHTA and CDR2 FQGNSA. CDR3 size: 14 residues. For the CDR3, the DNA is TGTGCCAGCAGCCCAGGACAGGGGGGGACTGAAGCTTTCTTT. Protein: CASSPGQGGTEAFF.

In this sample, this clonotype turned up a few times. The V gene is TRBV15, the J gene TRBJ2-7, with TRBD1 matching 9 bases. V lost 7 bases to trimming and J lost 5 bases; unmatched junction nucleotides: 3. This CDR3 has 12 amino acids. The germline CDR1 and CDR2 sequences are LNHNV and YYDKDF (reference sequence). CDR3 in DNA: TGTGCCACCACCGGGACAGGGAACGAGCAGTACTTC. Translating it yields CATTGTGNEQYF.

Ten or more counts support this clonotype. Here the CDR3 DNA reads TGTGCCAGCAGCGTAGAGCGGGGGGGGCGTCCAGAGACCCAGTACTTC. It translates to CASSVERGGRPETQYF. The rearrangement joins TRBV5-4 to TRBJ2-5; 10 nucleotides match TRBD2. The germline gives CDR1 SGHNT, CDR2 YYREEE (reference sequence). The CDR3 consists of 16 residues. The V segment lost 4 bases and the J segment 4 bases; nucleotides outside the gene matches: 10.

This clonotype was seen many times. The genes are TRBV6-5 and TRBJ2-7, with 9 bases lining up with TRBD1. Trimming removed 0 bases from V and 4 bases from J; junction bases left unmatched: 7. The CDR3 sequence is 16 residues long. Looked up from germline, CDR1 is MNHEY and CDR2 is SVGAGI. CDR3 residues: CASSYSSGTGIYEQYF. Written as DNA, the CDR3 is TGTGCCAGCAGTTACTCAAGTGGGACAGGGATATACGAGCAGTACTTC.

This rearrangement joins TRBV10-3 to TRBJ1-2; D gene uncertain. This CDR3 contains 13 residues. Trimming stripped 4 bases from V and 4 bases from J, with 10 bases between. The germline V gene has CDR1 ENHRY and CDR2 SYGVKD. Here the CDR3 reads CAISVDGIYGYTF. The CDR3 DNA follows: TGTGCCATCAGTGTAGACGGAATCTATGGCTACACCTTC.

The gene calls are TRBV5-1 and TRBJ2-7, with TRBD1 matching over 8 bases. The CDR3 has 19 residues. The germline V gene has CDR1 SGHRS and CDR2 YFSETQ. Trimming removed 4 bases from V and 2 bases from J; junction bases left unmatched: 20. In DNA form, the CDR3 reads TGCGCCAGCAGCACGATTCAGGGGCAAGGGACAGGCTTTACCTACGAGCAGTACTTC. It yields the protein CASSTIQGQGTGFTYEQYF.

This clonotype was seen at least ten times. This chain joins TRBV7-2 and TRBJ2-3, with 7 bases aligning to TRBD1. Trimming cost V 5 bases and J 0 bases; bases outside gene matches: 2. CDR1 SGHTA and CDR2 FQGNSA come from the germline V gene. The CDR3 length is 14 residues. The CDR3 DNA reads TGTGCCAGCAGCCGGGACAGCAGCACAGATACGCAGTATTTT. It yields the protein CASSRDSSTDTQYF.

The chain carries TRBV6-1 and TRBJ2-4; D might be TRBD2 (6 bases). The CDR3 runs 13 residues. The V end was cut by 10 bases, the J end by 7 bases, with 17 bases between. Germline values: CDR1 MNHNS, CDR2 SASEGT. In nucleotides, the CDR3 is TGTGCCACCTCAACCGGGGGAAGGAACATTCAGTACTTC. It codes for CATSTGGRNIQYF.